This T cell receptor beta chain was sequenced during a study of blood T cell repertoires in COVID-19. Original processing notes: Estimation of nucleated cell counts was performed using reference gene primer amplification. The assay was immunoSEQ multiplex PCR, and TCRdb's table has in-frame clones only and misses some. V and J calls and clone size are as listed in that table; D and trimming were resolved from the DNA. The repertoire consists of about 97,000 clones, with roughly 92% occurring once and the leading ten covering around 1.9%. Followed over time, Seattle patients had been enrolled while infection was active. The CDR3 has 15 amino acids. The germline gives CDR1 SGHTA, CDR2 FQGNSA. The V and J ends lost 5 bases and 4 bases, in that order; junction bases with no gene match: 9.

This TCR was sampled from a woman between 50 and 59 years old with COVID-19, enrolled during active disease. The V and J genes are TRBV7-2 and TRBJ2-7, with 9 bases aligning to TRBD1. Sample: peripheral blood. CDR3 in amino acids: CASSETGTGKYEQYF. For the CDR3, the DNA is TGTGCCAGCAGCGAGACCGGGACAGGGAAGTACGAGCAGTACTTC.